These T cell receptor beta chains were read from a single sample in a study of CD8 T cells in ankylosing spondylitis. TCRdb reanalysed the 5' RACE reads using MiXCR and keeps one entry per CDR3 protein. The sample yields 700,000 to 1,000,000 distinct CDR3 sequences, about an eighth seen once. Sequencing was performed on blood, either unsorted or a sorted T cell fraction (not recorded which). Every receptor here comes from a male donor with ankylosing spondylitis. Both conserved end residues are part of each CDR3. The order of the fields is D gene, clone size, V gene, J gene, CDR3 protein, CDR3 DNA. The D gene is left open where the match is weak. Rows may omit the clone size; those that give it use once, few, many or a size class.

-,few,TRBV7-9,TRBJ2-3,CASSLNRIRTFTDTQYF,TGTGCCAGCAGCTTGAACAGGATCCGGACCTTCACAGATACGCAGTATTTT
-,-,TRBV4-3,TRBJ2-4,CASSGGVGKNIQYF,TGCGCCAGCAGCGGAGGGGTTGGCAAAAACATTCAGTACTTC
-,many,TRBV6-1,TRBJ1-1,CASSIGRRNTEAFF,TGTGCCAGCAGTATAGGACGGCGGAACACTGAAGCTTTCTTT
-,many,TRBV5-1,TRBJ2-1,CASSLVGHPNEQFF,TGCGCCAGCAGCTTGGTAGGACACCCAAATGAGCAGTTCTTC
-,-,TRBV4-2,TRBJ2-7,CASSQALTYEQYF,TGTGCCAGCAGCCAAGCCCTGACCTACGAGCAGTACTTC
-,few,TRBV21-1,TRBJ2-1,CASSKAQGQGVMNEQFF,TGTGCCAGCAGCAAAGCGCAGGGACAGGGGGTCATGAATGAGCAGTTCTTC
-,-,TRBV28,TRBJ2-1,CASSPFRVEQFF,TGTGCCAGCAGCCCCTTTAGAGTGGAGCAGTTCTTC
-,many,TRBV20-1,TRBJ2-3,CSARRRNTDTQYF,TGCAGTGCTAGGAGGCGGAACACAGATACGCAGTATTTT
-,few,TRBV20-1,TRBJ1-1,CSASIGGGAFTEAFF,TGCAGTGCTAGCATCGGAGGAGGGGCTTTCACTGAAGCTTTCTTT
TRBD1,few,TRBV7-9,TRBJ1-2,CASSLTGGARFDGYTF,TGTGCCAGCAGCTTAACAGGGGGCGCGAGATTTGATGGCTACACCTTC
-,few,TRBV7-2,TRBJ2-2,CASSLEALRTGELFF,TGTGCCAGCAGCTTAGAGGCCTTGAGGACCGGGGAGCTGTTTTTT
TRBD1,few,TRBV6-1,TRBJ2-7,CASSREGQGFGKQYF,TGTGCCAGCAGTCGAGAGGGACAGGGCTTTGGCAAGCAGTACTTC
-,many,TRBV29-1,TRBJ1-4,CSVAGQENEKLFF,TGCAGCGTTGCCGGGCAGGAGAATGAAAAACTGTTTTTT
-,few,TRBV6-1,TRBJ1-5,CATWAGWSNQPQHF,TGTGCCACTTGGGCCGGGTGGAGCAATCAGCCCCAGCATTTT
TRBD1,few,TRBV6-5,TRBJ1-1,CASSYAGQGMNTEAFF,TGTGCCAGCAGTTACGCGGGACAGGGGATGAACACTGAAGCTTTCTTT
TRBD1,few,TRBV15,TRBJ1-4,CATSRGQAHNEKLFF,TGTGCCACCAGCAGGGGACAGGCGCACAATGAAAAACTGTTTTTT
-,few,TRBV30,TRBJ2-3,CALKVADTQYF,TGTGCCTTAAAAGTTGCAGATACGCAGTATTTT
TRBD2,few,TRBV29-1,TRBJ2-5,CSAYGVAGEAETQYF,TGCAGCGCCTATGGGGTCGCGGGAGAAGCGGAGACCCAGTACTTC
TRBD1,few,TRBV2,TRBJ1-3,CASSVQGGNTIYF,TGTGCCAGCAGTGTACAGGGGGGAAACACCATATATTTT
TRBD2,-,TRBV9,TRBJ2-5,CASSVGGLAGNQETQYF,TGTGCCAGCAGCGTAGGGGGACTAGCGGGGAACCAAGAGACCCAGTACTTC
-,-,TRBV7-2,TRBJ1-1,CASNNNVPREAFF,TGTGCCAGCAATAATAATGTCCCTAGGGAAGCTTTCTTT
-,many,TRBV20-1,TRBJ1-5,CSARPGYPDQPQHF,TGCAGTGCTAGGCCAGGCTACCCTGATCAGCCCCAGCATTTT
-,many,TRBV5-6,TRBJ2-1,CASSLTGGASSYNEQFF,TGTGCCAGCAGCCTTACCGGTGGGGCTAGCTCCTACAATGAGCAGTTCTTC
TRBD1,few,TRBV27,TRBJ1-6,CASSLVARGLSYNSPLHF,TGTGCCAGCAGTTTGGTCGCCAGGGGGCTATCCTATAATTCACCCCTCCACTTT
-,-,TRBV4-2,TRBJ2-1,CASSQERDNVQFF,TGTGCCAGCAGCCAAGAGCGGGACAATGTGCAGTTCTTC
-,-,TRBV19,TRBJ2-2,CASSIFYTTTGELFF,TGTGCCAGTAGTATATTCTACACTACCACCGGGGAGCTGTTTTTT
-,few,TRBV20-1,TRBJ1-6,CSARVSKGGDSPLHF,TGCAGTGCTAGAGTAAGCAAGGGGGGAGACTCACCCCTCCACTTT
-,many,TRBV7-2,TRBJ1-6,CASSLYGNLNSPLHF,TGTGCCAGCAGCTTGTACGGGAACCTTAATTCACCCCTCCACTTT